This T cell receptor (beta chain) was captured by sequencing in a study of patients with pleural tuberculosis. TCRdb fed the reads into MiXCR, producing one record per CDR3 protein. The sample carries around 30,000 distinct CDR3 sequences, 18% recorded once. Trimming at V came to 6 bases and at J to 9 bases, leaving 9 bases not matched to a gene. There are 14 residues in the CDR3. Germline V lookup: CDR1 MNHNS, CDR2 SASEGT. The gene calls are TRBV6-1 and TRBJ2-1; 9 nucleotides line up with TRBD2. The TCR originated in a human donor with pleural tuberculosis. Sequenced sample: peripheral blood. CDR3 DNA: TGTGCCAGCAGCGTAGGACGAGCGGGGGGTGAGCAGTTCTTC. This sequence encodes CASSVGRAGGEQFF.